The T cell receptor beta chain described here comes from a study of regulatory T cells in long-lasting Graves disease (dated by TCRdb to about 2021). General notes on the study: Newly diagnosed Graves' disease patients had taken antithyroid drugs for less than 3 months. Persistent Graves' disease patients were compared with newly diagnosed Graves' disease patients by peripheral blood TCR sequencing and RNA sequencing. The study took place in China and was registered as a clinical trial. A total of 33 samples were covered by TCR sequencing, comprising around 13 persistent and about 20 newly diagnosed Graves' disease patients.

This clonotype has just a few counts. Its cognate antigen has yet to be identified. Per-nucleotide qualities are absent, and no much larger clonotype sits a single base away. V and J are truncated by 7 bases and 10 bases respectively, leaving an intervening sequence of 17 bases. Measured from the cysteine to the phenylalanine, the CDR3 is 12 residues long. Just the 36-base CDR3 DNA is kept, in frame starting at base 1. The germline V gene (reference sequence) supplies CDR1 DFQATT and CDR2 SNEGSKA. General study outcomes and caveats: Only the TCR beta chain was sequenced and analyzed. The authors noted that the small sample size was a limitation that may lower accuracy. Compared with newly diagnosed patients, patients with persistent Graves' disease had lower TCR Shannon entropy and fewer highly expanded clones, which suggests clonal expansion. Patients with persistent disease shared more public clonotypes (under 3,000) than newly diagnosed patients did (around 1,000). TRBV28, TRBJ1-2 and TRBJ2-5 were preferentially used in persistent disease, while TRBV20-1 and TRBJ2-1 were favored in newly diagnosed disease. Because the primary lesion, thyroid tissue, could not be accessed, the study looked at peripheral blood alone.

The library was generated by multiplex PCR. The sample was run on an Illumina HiSeq 4000. TCR beta libraries were built with iRepertoire HTBI primers and Arm-PCR amplification of CDR3 regions. Before sequencing, the PCR products went through gel purification. On the authors' methods: Gene usage analysis of CDR3 amino acid clonotypes used the approximately 62 TRBV and around 13 TRBJ segments found across samples. Filtered high-quality paired reads were merged into contigs using COPE and FqMerger. BLAST was used to align contigs to IMGT TRBV, TRBD and TRBJ reference genes, and CDR3 was defined according to IMGT. Any clonotype with a frequency above 0.1% was classified as a highly expanded clone. Shannon entropy was used to measure repertoire diversity, and the Gini coefficient was used to measure V-J evenness. Public clonotypes were defined as clonotypes shared by more than one individual. TCRdb's own reprocessing of the public reads used fastp at Q25 and MiXCR and kept productive beta chains. Each record represents a unique CDR3 protein, reported with the most common genes and DNA among its rows. TCRdb, not the original authors, processed these V and J calls. The sample profile shows about 470,000 distinct CDR3 sequences; around 14% of them were found once. Roughly 17% of the sample is in the top ten clones.

The intended sense of this specimen's time point label: newly diagnosed GD, antithyroid drugs for less than 3 months. RNA was extracted from PBMCs in TRIzol for both TCR sequencing and RNA sequencing. The diagnosis of Graves' disease was made according to American Thyroid Association guidelines. Patients were recruited from an endocrinology department in Xi'an, China. Each patient gave approximately 9 milliliters of peripheral blood, collected in an EDTA anticoagulant tube. PBMCs were isolated by Ficoll Paque Plus density gradient separation without further T cell sorting. An Agilent 2100 Bioanalyzer and agarose gel were used to check RNA quality, and a NanoDrop 2000 was used to measure RNA concentration. These data also featured in a second study, about T cells in Graves' hyperthyroidism and ophthalmopathy. That second report states: Stable Graves' hyperthyroidism was defined as the absence of progression to ophthalmopathy over 18 months of follow-up. Hyperthyroidism patients were aged 18 to 65 years and newly diagnosed, with disease duration of less than 2 months. The study excluded patients with uncontrolled infections, other autoimmune diseases, pregnancy or lactation. Diagnoses were established on the basis of clinical symptoms, serum thyroxine and TRAb, thyroid ultrasound, and orbital computed tomography. For the first round of RT-PCR on the TCR CDR3, the HTBI primer set was used together with the Qiagen OneStep RT-PCR kit. Blood samples also contained most of the expanded thyroid clonotypes (frequency above 0.001), which suggests that blood repertoires may reflect thyroid immune responses. Ophthalmopathy was separated from stable hyperthyroidism by a 13 V-J signature model, with just over 85% sensitivity and 81% to 83% specificity obtained in cross-validation and 80%/75% obtained in testing. In validation, progression to ophthalmopathy was predicted by the model with more than 65% sensitivity and approximately 78% specificity, a median of approximately 6.5 months before onset. A discovery cohort of fewer than 110 patients, about 40 with Graves' ophthalmopathy and over 55 with stable Graves' hyperthyroidism, was used to find distinguishing TCR V-J signatures. An independent validation cohort of about 20 hyperthyroidism patients and roughly 16 patients who later progressed to ophthalmopathy tested prospective prediction of ophthalmopathy. The 75 to 100 discovery patients were randomly split 7:3 into training and test sets. In roughly six Graves' hyperthyroidism patients, the study also compared T-cell repertoires from thyroid tissue with T-cell repertoires from blood. Once sampling was done, hyperthyroidism patients were given methimazole at a starting dose of 30 mg daily, whereas ophthalmopathy patients were given high-dose intravenous methylprednisolone. Libraries were constructed in a second round of multiplex PCR, after which size selection and purification were performed. The libraries were sequenced on an Illumina HiSeq2000 using paired-end 100 bp reads. SOAPnuke was used to process the raw data, throwing out any read that contained adapters or uncalled bases, had a mean Phred below 15, or lacked an exact constant-primer or identifier match. High-quality paired reads were merged using COPE v1.2.5, and each unique nucleotide sequence was defined as a clonotype. MiTCR v1.1 was used to align clonotypes to the IMGT TRBV, TRBD and TRBJ reference segments. The analysis included only V-J combinations with a frequency above 0.0001, which together covered 99% to 99.2% of the repertoires. A TCS score was defined as the ratio of F50 (clonal expansion) to E x V (chaos), with BLOSUM62-based TCRdist applied between CDR3 peptides within each V-J. Welch's t-statistics and random forest reduced roughly 540 V-J features to roughly 13, which were used in a naive Bayes classifier (R e1071). Sample size was not statistically predetermined, and investigators were not blinded to group allocation. TCR Vbeta CDR3 sequencing of approximately 140 peripheral blood samples (around 45 ophthalmopathy, around 80 hyperthyroidism and some 17 progressor patients) is reported in the paper.

Sample: peripheral blood mononuclear cells (PBMCs), taken at new diagnosis, from a patient treated with antithyroid drugs. The sequence was obtained from a woman in her twenties or thirties with Graves disease. Donor details come from another sample of the same person, matched by shared clones. The receptor chain draws on TRBV20-1 and TRBJ2-1; the D assignment is uncertain and may be TRBD1 or TRBD2, with 6 bases supporting each. The DNA sequence is as follows: TGCAGTGTGGGGACCCAAGGGGGGGAGCAGTTCTTC. This is translated as CSVGTQGGEQFF.